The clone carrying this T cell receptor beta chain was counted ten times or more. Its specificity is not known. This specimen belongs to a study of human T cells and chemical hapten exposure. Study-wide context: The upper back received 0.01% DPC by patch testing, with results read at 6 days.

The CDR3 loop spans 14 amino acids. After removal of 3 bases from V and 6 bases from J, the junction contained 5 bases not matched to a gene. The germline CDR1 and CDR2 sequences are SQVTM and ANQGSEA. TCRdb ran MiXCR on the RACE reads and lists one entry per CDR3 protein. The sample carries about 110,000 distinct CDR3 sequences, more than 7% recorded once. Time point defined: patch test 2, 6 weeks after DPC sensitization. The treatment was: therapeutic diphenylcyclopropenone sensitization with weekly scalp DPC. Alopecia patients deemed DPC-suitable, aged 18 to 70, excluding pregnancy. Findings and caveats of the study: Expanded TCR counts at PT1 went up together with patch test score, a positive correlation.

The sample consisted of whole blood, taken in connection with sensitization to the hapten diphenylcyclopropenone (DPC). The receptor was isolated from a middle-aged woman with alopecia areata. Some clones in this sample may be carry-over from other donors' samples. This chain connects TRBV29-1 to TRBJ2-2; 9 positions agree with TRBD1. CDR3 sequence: CSVDSGQGAGELFF. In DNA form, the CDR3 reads TGCAGCGTTGACTCGGGACAGGGCGCCGGGGAGCTGTTTTTT.